Each of the 24 T cell receptor beta chains below was sequenced from the same sample in a study of sequential checkpoint blockade in melanoma (dated by TCRdb to the late 2010s). Library creation used the immunoSEQ multiplex PCR assay. TCRdb stores this immuneACCESS table with in-frame sequences only. Part of the clones is absent; in the studies checked, under half of the shortfall reflects unresolved V genes, and no reason is known for the rest. The sample table contains approximately 4,500 clones; only one count was recorded for roughly 20% of them. The ten largest clones capture about 4.1% of the sample. The treatment or condition tag for this specimen amounts to: randomized to nivolumab then ipilimumab (arm A) or the reverse (arm B). The sequenced sample was tumor tissue (inferred from file names), obtained from a patient given nivolumab and ipilimumab in sequence. These receptors were taken from a human donor with melanoma.

V is TRBV2 and J is TRBJ1-2; D is perhaps TRBD1 (5 bases). The CDR3 contains 12 residues. The V end was cut by 10 bases, the J end by 6 bases, with 15 bases between. Looked up from germline, CDR1 is SNHLY and CDR2 is FYNNEI. CDR3: CAIGSGWDGYTF. In DNA, the CDR3 is TGTGCCATAGGTTCAGGGTGGGATGGCTACACCTTC.

This chain links TRBV18 with TRBJ2-3, with D tentatively TRBD2 (5 bases). The CDR3 has 14 residues. V dropped 3 bases and J dropped 6 bases, with 13 bases sitting between them. In germline, CDR1 is KGHSH, CDR2 LQKENI. As DNA, the CDR3 is TGTGCCAGCTCACCTGTCGGGGTGGGGGATACGCAGTATTTT. It codes for CASSPVGVGDTQYF.

This clone was seen ten or more times. The chain has TRBV11-3 and TRBJ2-7, with 8 bases that match TRBD2. The CDR3 loop spans 14 amino acids. The J segment lost 3 bases and the V segment lost 3 bases, leaving 4 bases of the junction unmatched. The germline gives CDR1 SGHNT, CDR2 YENEEA. The CDR3: CASSLTLAVYEQYF. CDR3 DNA: TGTGCCAGCAGCTTGACACTAGCGGTCTACGAGCAGTACTTC.

The chain combines TRBV19 with TRBJ2-6, with D possibly matching TRBD2 (5 bases). With 2 bases removed from V and 0 bases from J, the gap between germline ends came to 8 bases. Germline V gene sequence: CDR1 LNHDA, CDR2 SQIVND (reference sequence). This CDR3 comprises 16 residues. This chain's CDR3 is CASSIHEGSGANVLTF. CDR3 DNA sequence: TGTGCCAGTAGTATACACGAGGGCTCTGGGGCCAACGTCCTGACTTTC.

This clone counts as medium-sized. DNA for the CDR3: TGTGCCAGCAGCGTAGGGGTGGGGCCCTCAAGTAGGTACACCTTC. Protein sequence: CASSVGVGPSSRYTF. V usage is TRBV9 and J usage is TRBJ1-2; D is possibly TRBD1 (5 bases). With 0 bases removed from V and 11 bases from J, the gap between germline ends came to 20 bases. This CDR3 has 15 residues. Germline lookup yields CDR1 SGDLS and CDR2 YYNGEE.

This clone was seen a handful of times. The DNA of the CDR3 is TGTGCCATCAGTGAGTCGCGGGGGGCTGGAACAAATTCACCCCTCCACTTT. Its protein product is CAISESRGAGTNSPLHF. The chain joins TRBV10-3 to TRBJ1-6; D perhaps matches TRBD1 (6 bases). The V end lost 0 bases, the J end lost 7 bases, and 16 bases lay between the germline ends. The CDR3 is made up of 17 amino acids. Germline CDR1 and CDR2: ENHRY and SYGVKD.

This clone appeared a few times. V gene TRBV28 combines with J gene TRBJ1-2; no reliable D call. Germline assignment: CDR1 MDHEN and CDR2 SYDVKM. V lost 2 bases to trimming and J lost 8 bases, with 9 bases between them. The CDR3 spans 12 residues. As DNA, the CDR3 is TGTGCCAGCAGTTTAGTGTGGGAAGGCTACACCTTC. This encodes CASSLVWEGYTF.

The chain has TRBV6-8 and TRBJ1-1; 8 positions agree with TRBD1. The CDR3 length is 16 residues. V shed 2 bases, J shed 1 base, and the junction held 6 bases outside the gene matches. The germline V gene has CDR1 MNHGY and CDR2 SAAAGT. Written as DNA, the CDR3 is TGTGCCAGCAGTTACCAGGGGGCAGGGAGGAACACTGAAGCTTTCTTT. Protein product: CASSYQGAGRNTEAFF.

This clone appeared a few times. This chain connects TRBV6-8 to TRBJ1-6; 9 bases fit TRBD1. CDR1 MNHGY and CDR2 SAAAGT come from the germline V gene. V lost 5 bases to trimming and J lost 7 bases; unmatched junction nucleotides: 6. There are 15 residues in the CDR3. The CDR3 is CASSDGTGNNSPLHF. CDR3 coding DNA: TGTGCCAGCAGTGACGGGACAGGGAACAATTCACCCCTCCACTTT.

This clone is medium-sized (0.01 to 0.1%). The rearrangement joins TRBV19 to TRBJ1-1; D is unresolved. Between the trimmed V and J ends, which lost 3 bases and 6 bases, there was a span of 17 bases. This CDR3 contains 15 residues. Germline V CDR1 and CDR2: LNHDA, SQIVND (reference sequence). The DNA of the CDR3 is TGTGCCAGTAGTATGATCGGTTCCCTAGGCCCTGAAGCTTTCTTT. Translation gives CASSMIGSLGPEAFF.

Relative to its sample, this clone is medium-sized. The chain has TRBV11-3 and TRBJ2-2; TRBD1 matches at 8 bases. CDR1 is SGHNT, CDR2 YENEEA, per germline. CDR3 size: 16 residues. Trimming cost V 5 bases and J 4 bases; bases outside gene matches: 9. CDR3 region: CASSLTRGRATGELFF. Here the CDR3 DNA reads TGTGCCAGCAGCCTTACCAGGGGGCGTGCCACCGGGGAGCTGTTTTTT.

The chain recombines TRBV12-5 with TRBJ1-1; the D is unclear. This CDR3 has 16 amino acids. V was clipped by 1 base and J by 2 bases, with 14 bases between them. Germline values: CDR1 LGHNT, CDR2 FRNRAP. CDR3 amino acids: CASGLATAPYNTEAFF. The CDR3 DNA is TGTGCTAGTGGTTTGGCCACGGCGCCCTACAACACTGAAGCTTTCTTT.

The V and J genes are TRBV6-7 and TRBJ2-7; D is ambiguous. TRBV6-7 qualifies as an ORF whose function is uncertain. The CDR3 totals 11 residues. V gave up 4 bases and J gave up 4 bases, with 5 bases separating them. The CDR3 DNA reads as TGTGCCAGCAGTTCCTTTTACGAGCAGTACTTC. It translates to CASSSFYEQYF.

The gene calls are TRBV14 and TRBJ2-5, with 10 bases that match TRBD1. Germline trimming cut 6 bases from V and 5 bases from J; bases unmatched to any gene: 6. CDR1 and CDR2 from the germline V gene are SGHDN and FVKESK. This CDR3 contains 14 residues. Here the CDR3 reads CASSQTGGWETQYF. CDR3 DNA: TGTGCCAGCAGTCAGACAGGGGGCTGGGAGACCCAGTACTTC.

The genes are TRBV6-8 and TRBJ2-2; 8 bases line up with TRBD2. The CDR3 covers 16 residues. CDR1 is MNHGY, CDR2 SAAAGT, per germline. Trimming cost V 8 bases and J 6 bases; bases outside gene matches: 14. CDR3 sequence (DNA): TGTGCCAGCGGTTCGGTGTTCGCCGGGAGGGCCGGGGAGCTGTTTTTT. Translated: CASGSVFAGRAGELFF.

This clone was picked up many times. The rearrangement links TRBV11-3 to TRBJ2-5; D unresolved. V dropped 5 bases and J dropped 2 bases, with 12 bases sitting between them. The germline V gene encodes CDR1 SGHNT and CDR2 YENEEA. The CDR3 is 14 residues long. The CDR3 DNA sequence: TGTGCCAGCAGCCCACTGATCCTGCAAGAGACCCAGTACTTC. Translated, it gives CASSPLILQETQYF. The complete variable domain, with remaining parts taken from reference TRBV11-3 and TRBJ2-5, reads EAGVVQSPRYKIIEKKQPVAFWCNPISGHNTLYWYLQNLGQGPELLIRYENEEAVDDSQLPKDRFSAERLKGVDSTLKIQPAELGDSAVYLCASSPLILQETQYFGPGTRLLVL.

The chain couples TRBV19 to TRBJ2-5; D call uncertain. This CDR3 comprises 15 residues. Germline V lookup: CDR1 LNHDA, CDR2 SQIVND (reference sequence). Trimming took 7 bases from V and 2 from J, leaving 17 bases between them. The CDR3 DNA reads as TGTGCCAGTAACCCGGGCAGGAGAGGACAAGAGACCCAGTACTTC. Its protein is CASNPGRRGQETQYF. Full variable domain (remainder filled in from reference TRBV19 and TRBJ2-5): DGGITQSPKYLFRKEGQNVTLSCEQNLNHDAMYWYRQDPGQGLRLIYYSQIVNDFQKGDIAEGYSVSREKKESFPLTVTSAQKNPTAFYLCASNPGRRGQETQYFGPGTRLLVL.

This clone ranks as medium-sized. This chain connects TRBV11-3 to TRBJ2-2; 10 bases fit TRBD1. Trimming at V came to 6 bases and at J to 5 bases, leaving 9 bases not matched to a gene. The V gene's germline CDR1 is SGHNT and CDR2 YENEEA. The CDR3 loop spans 16 amino acids. CDR3 nucleotide sequence: TGTGCCAGCAGTCCGTGGACAGGGGGATCTACCGGGGAGCTGTTTTTT. It specifies CASSPWTGGSTGELFF. The variable domain in full, with the rest retrieved from reference TRBV11-3 and TRBJ2-2, is EAGVVQSPRYKIIEKKQPVAFWCNPISGHNTLYWYLQNLGQGPELLIRYENEEAVDDSQLPKDRFSAERLKGVDSTLKIQPAELGDSAVYLCASSPWTGGSTGELFFGEGSRLTVL.

This chain connects TRBV6-8 to TRBJ2-3; D may correspond to TRBD1 or TRBD2 (5 bases each). The CDR3 has 13 amino acids. V lost 10 bases and J 2 bases, leaving 13 bases between the germline ends. The germline gives CDR1 MNHGY, CDR2 SAAAGT. In DNA form, the CDR3 reads TGTGCCATCAGGTCCGGGGCCACAGATACGCAGTATTTT. It is translated as CAIRSGATDTQYF.

The rearrangement uses TRBV19 and TRBJ2-1; 8 bases line up with TRBD2. Germline CDR1 is LNHDA and CDR2 is SQIVND (reference sequence). The length of the CDR3 is 16 residues. V lost 6 bases, J lost 8 bases, and 15 bases stayed unmatched. The CDR3 DNA sequence: TGTGCCAGTAGCTCTGCCGAGGCGGGGGGCCAAGATGAGCAGTTCTTC. Protein: CASSSAEAGGQDEQFF. The whole variable domain, filled in from reference TRBV19 and TRBJ2-1, reads DGGITQSPKYLFRKEGQNVTLSCEQNLNHDAMYWYRQDPGQGLRLIYYSQIVNDFQKGDIAEGYSVSREKKESFPLTVTSAQKNPTAFYLCASSSAEAGGQDEQFFGPGTRLTVL.

The chain joins TRBV11-3 to TRBJ2-3, with D perhaps matching TRBD1 (7 bases). V gave up 5 bases and J gave up 1 base, with 13 bases separating them. Per the germline V gene, CDR1 is SGHNT and CDR2 is YENEEA. The CDR3 runs 15 residues. CDR3 sequence reads: CASSRGGGGTDTQYF. The CDR3 DNA sequence: TGTGCCAGCAGCCGAGGGGGCGGGGGCACAGATACGCAGTATTTT.

This clone was seen only a few times. V usage is TRBV11-3 and J usage is TRBJ2-3; 9 bases are shared with TRBD2. The CDR3 has 14 residues. Germline V gives CDR1 SGHNT, CDR2 YENEEA. V dropped 5 bases and J dropped 5; count of bases not matched to a gene: 5. CDR3 sequence reads: CASSGGGGGDTQYF. CDR3 DNA sequence: TGTGCCAGCAGCGGCGGCGGGGGGGGAGATACGCAGTATTTT.

This clone has just one count. J is TRBJ2-3 and V is TRBV19, with a weak D call TRBD1 (5 bases). This CDR3 is 15 amino acids long. Trimming shortened V by 6 bases and J by 2 bases, and 15 bases separated the two germline ends. CDR1 is LNHDA, CDR2 SQIVND, per germline (reference sequence). The CDR3 bases are TGTGCCAGTAGCCCCTACAGGATATCCACAGATACGCAGTATTTT. Its protein is CASSPYRISTDTQYF.

For this clone: At one end the junction does not follow the germline gene, possibly because of a read error. V usage is TRBV6-8 and J usage is TRBJ1-3; perhaps TRBD1 as D (5 bases). Germline V gene lookup returns CDR1 MNHGY and CDR2 SAAAGT. This CDR3 spans 16 amino acids. DNA for the CDR3: TGTGCCATCAGTCAAGGACAACCGAGCTCTGGAAACACCATATATTTT. Encoded protein: CAISQGQPSSGNTIYF.